This entry concerns a single T cell receptor beta chain. With 3 bases clipped from V and 4 bases from J, the junction kept 5 bases outside the gene matches. Germline CDR1 SNHLY, CDR2 FYNNEI. The CDR3 is 15 residues long. During active infection, Seattle patients enrolled and were then monitored through disease. Original data processing: For nucleated cells, counts were estimated from reference gene primer amplification. This table comes from immunoSEQ multiplex PCR, and its TCRdb copy is limited to in-frame clones, with some not included. V, J and clone size reflect that table, while D and trimming were determined from the DNA. The data show about 370,000 clones, around 89% seen once. These data belong to a study of blood T cell repertoires in COVID-19. Study-level information: Samples of COVID-19 (acute and convalescent) were obtained from the United States, Italy and Spain. T cells, B-cell-depleted T cells, or PBMCs provided the cDNA or gDNA that served as material.

This sequence was found in a woman aged 25 to 39 with COVID-19, enrolled during active disease. The specimen sequenced was peripheral blood. J is TRBJ2-7 and V is TRBV2; 11 bases are a match to TRBD1. The chain's CDR3 is CASSEDRGRVYEQYF. Here the CDR3 DNA reads TGTGCCAGCAGTGAGGACAGGGGGCGGGTATACGAGCAGTACTTC. The full variable domain, completed using reference TRBV2 and TRBJ2-7, is EPEVTQTPSHQVTQMGQEVILRCVPISNHLYFYWYRQILGQKVEFLVSFYNNEISEKSEIFDDQFSVERPDGSNFTLKIRSTKLEDSAMYFCASSEDRGRVYEQYFGPGTRLTVT.